The 20 T cell receptor beta chains reported below all come from one sample, sequenced in a study of shared clonotypes between healthy human individuals. Sequencing used immunoSEQ multiplex PCR; TCRdb keeps in-frame clones, though not all of them. Altogether around 1 million clones are present, approximately 76% being singletons, with the ten largest covering over 1.3%. Material for sequencing was memory CD4+ T cells sorted from blood. Subset described: CD45RA-negative fraction. The receptors originated from a man aged 18 to 29 in good health.

The V gene is TRBV10-1, the J gene TRBJ1-5; no clear D gene. Germline V CDR1 and CDR2: WNHNN, SYGVQD (reference sequence). This CDR3 region has 18 residues. V shed 6 bases and J shed 2 bases, with 23 bases lying between them. In DNA form, the CDR3 reads TGCGCCAGCAGCCCTGGGATCCTATTCGGGTATGGCAATCAGCCCCAGCATTTT. Its translation is CASSPGILFGYGNQPQHF.

The chain joins TRBV27 to TRBJ1-6; 8 bases fit TRBD1. Per the germline V gene, CDR1 is MNHEY and CDR2 is SMNVEV (reference sequence). The CDR3 spans 16 residues. V trimming: 4 bases; J trimming: 7 bases; junction bases outside the gene matches: 9. The CDR3 sequence is CASSWGTGGVNSPLHF. The CDR3 region has the DNA TGTGCCAGCAGTTGGGGGACAGGCGGCGTCAATTCACCCCTCCACTTT.

This clone has ten or more counts. The CDR3 reads CASSLKVGTGVGPQHF. The CDR3 region has the DNA TGTGCCAGCAGCTTAAAAGTCGGTACGGGTGTGGGGCCCCAGCATTTT. The V and J genes are TRBV7-2 and TRBJ1-5; no clear D gene. The ends were cut back, 2 bases at V and 9 bases at J, with 20 bases in the middle. Germline V gene lookup returns CDR1 SGHTA and CDR2 FQGNSA. The CDR3 contains 16 residues.

This clone has just a few counts. The chain joins TRBV7-9 to TRBJ1-1; D not certain. With 1 base removed from V and 5 bases from J, the gap between germline ends came to 8 bases. The germline V gene encodes CDR1 SEHNR and CDR2 FQNEAQ (reference sequence). This CDR3 spans 13 amino acids. The DNA of the CDR3 is TGTGCCAGCAGCTTAGACTCGGGTACTGAAGCTTTCTTT. It is translated as CASSLDSGTEAFF.

This clone was seen at least ten times. The chain joins TRBV15 to TRBJ1-5; D call uncertain. This CDR3 is 12 amino acids long. Germline CDR1 LNHNV, CDR2 YYDKDF (reference sequence). V gave up 0 bases and J gave up 6 bases, with 3 bases separating them. In DNA, the CDR3 is TGTGCCACCAGCAGAGATGCTCAGCCCCAGCATTTT. It translates to CATSRDAQPQHF. The full variable domain, its missing parts supplied by reference TRBV15 and TRBJ1-5, is DAMVIQNPRYQVTQFGKPVTLSCSQTLNHNVMYWYQQKSSQAPKLLFHYYDKDFNNEADTPDNFQSRRPNTSFCFLDIRSPGLGDTAMYLCATSRDAQPQHFGDGTRLSIL.

This clone came up once. V is TRBV5-6 and J is TRBJ2-3; possible D gene TRBD2, 6 bases. CDR1 and CDR2 (germline): SGHDT, YYEEEE. The length of the CDR3 is 13 residues. Deletions cut 0 bases from V and 8 bases from J, with 10 bases between. The chain's CDR3 is CASSLGFGGTQYF. CDR3 DNA sequence: TGTGCCAGCAGCTTGGGTTTCGGGGGTACGCAGTATTTT.

V is TRBV7-9 and J is TRBJ2-5; 10 bases are a match to TRBD1. The CDR3 is 14 amino acids. V gave up 10 bases and J gave up 6 bases; unmatched junction bases: 11. Germline CDR1 reads SEHNR; CDR2 reads FQNEAQ (reference sequence). CDR3 protein: CATTPGTGVQTQYF. The CDR3, as DNA: TGTGCCACCACCCCGGGGACAGGGGTGCAGACCCAGTACTTC.

This clone was counted many times. The V call is TRBV7-8, the J call TRBJ2-1, with D tentatively TRBD2 (6 bases). Germline V CDR1 and CDR2: SGHVS, FQNEAQ. This CDR3 is 14 amino acids long. V dropped 5 bases and J dropped 4 bases, with 12 bases sitting between them. CDR3 DNA: TGTGCCAGCAGCCCCGAGCGGGCATACAATGAGCAGTTCTTC. Translating gives CASSPERAYNEQFF.

A word on this clone: A read error may account for a junction end that differs from germline. The V and J genes are TRBV10-3 and TRBJ2-1, with 7 bases matching TRBD2. The germline CDR1 and CDR2 sequences are ENHRY and SYGVKD. CDR3 length: 14 amino acids. The CDR3 DNA sequence: TGTGCCACCAGTGGTAGGGCTAGCGGTGATGAGCAGTTCTTC. Translating it yields CATSGRASGDEQFF.

The V call is TRBV5-1, the J call TRBJ2-3; unclear D gene. Germline lookup yields CDR1 SGHRS and CDR2 YFSETQ. Deletions cut 5 bases from V and 2 bases from J, with 15 bases between. There are 15 residues in the CDR3. Here the CDR3 reads CASRFRALHTDTQYF. The CDR3 coding sequence is TGCGCCAGCAGATTCCGGGCATTACACACAGATACGCAGTATTTT.

The gene calls are TRBV5-3 and TRBJ2-7, with no clear D. TRBV5-3 is placed among ORFs of uncertain function. V lost 4 bases and J lost 4, with 21 bases in between. This CDR3 has 16 amino acids. The CDR3 DNA sequence: TGTGCCAGAAGCAGAAACTACGGGTGGATTAGGTACGAGCAGTACTTC. It is translated as CARSRNYGWIRYEQYF.

V and J are TRBV4-3 and TRBJ2-2; 9 nucleotides match TRBD1. J lost 6 bases, V lost 1 base, and 6 bases had no gene match. Germline CDR1 LGHNA, CDR2 YSLEER. This CDR3 region has 16 residues. The CDR3 spells CASSQAGTGTPGELFF. The CDR3, as DNA: TGCGCCAGCAGCCAAGCCGGGACAGGGACCCCCGGGGAGCTGTTTTTT.

The gene calls are TRBV28 and TRBJ2-7, with D tentatively TRBD2 (6 bases). This CDR3 is built from 17 residues. Germline-derived CDR1 and CDR2 are MDHEN and SYDVKM. V gave up 7 bases and J gave up 7 bases, with 29 bases separating them. CDR3 coding DNA: TGTGCCAGCACCAATAATTTCAAGGCGGGGTACGAGGGGGAGCAGTACTTC. Amino acids: CASTNNFKAGYEGEQYF.

This rearrangement joins TRBV25-1 to TRBJ1-2; 9 bases line up with TRBD1. CDR1 and CDR2 (germline): MGHDK, SYGVNS. The J segment lost 3 bases and the V segment lost 2 bases, leaving 1 base of the junction unmatched. The CDR3 totals 14 residues. The CDR3 loop is CASSETGGDYGYTF. Here the CDR3 DNA reads TGTGCCAGCAGTGAAACAGGGGGCGACTATGGCTACACCTTC.

This rearrangement joins TRBV5-4 to TRBJ2-5, with TRBD2 identical over 7 bases. The ends lost 0 bases at V and 4 bases at J; junction bases unmatched: 9. Germline V gene lookup returns CDR1 SGHNT and CDR2 YYREEE (reference sequence). The CDR3 has 16 residues. The CDR3 DNA reads as TGTGCCAGCAGCTTGGTGATCCCGGGGGGTGGAGAGACCCAGTACTTC. Residues: CASSLVIPGGGETQYF.

This clone is a singleton in its sample. This chain links TRBV2 with TRBJ2-3, with TRBD2 matching over 14 bases. Germline V gene data show CDR1 as SNHLY and CDR2 as FYNNEI. The ends lost 6 bases at V and 1 base at J; junction bases unmatched: 3. The CDR3 contains 16 residues. The CDR3 loop reads CASRGGLAGGTDTQYF. Written as DNA, the CDR3 is TGTGCCAGCAGGGGGGGACTAGCGGGAGGCACAGATACGCAGTATTTT. Combining the CDR3 with reference TRBV2 and TRBJ2-3 gives the whole variable domain EPEVTQTPSHQVTQMGQEVILRCVPISNHLYFYWYRQILGQKVEFLVSFYNNEISEKSEIFDDQFSVERPDGSNFTLKIRSTKLEDSAMYFCASRGGLAGGTDTQYFGPGTRLTVL.

With respect to this clone: This may arise from a read error, as a much more abundant clone is one base away. The chain carries TRBV9 and TRBJ2-2; possible D gene TRBD2, 5 bases. Germline loops: CDR1 SGDLS, CDR2 YYNGEE. The V gene lost 3 bases and the J gene lost 0 bases, with 6 bases spanning the gap. The CDR3 is 14 amino acids. The CDR3 coding sequence is TGTGCCAGCAGCGCCGGGACGAACACCGGGGAGCTGTTTTTT. This encodes CASSAGTNTGELFF. The full variable domain, rest sourced from reference TRBV9 and TRBJ2-2, is DSGVTQTPKHLITATGQRVTLRCSPRSGDLSVYWYQQSLDQGLQFLIQYYNGEERAKGNILERFSAQQFPDLHSELNLSSLELGDSALYFCASSAGTNTGELFFGEGSRLTVL.

The rearrangement joins TRBV18 to TRBJ2-3; 14 nucleotides agree with TRBD2. The CDR3 is 20 residues long. Germline trimming cut 3 bases from V and 0 bases from J; bases unmatched to any gene: 11. CDR1 KGHSH and CDR2 LQKENI come from the germline V gene. The CDR3: CASSPYPGLAGEHSTDTQYF. The CDR3 DNA follows: TGTGCCAGCTCACCGTACCCGGGACTAGCGGGGGAGCATAGCACAGATACGCAGTATTTT.

The chain employs TRBV2 and TRBJ2-1; no clear D. The length of the CDR3 is 13 residues. Trimming took 5 bases from V and 6 from J, leaving 11 bases between them. Germline CDR1 SNHLY, CDR2 FYNNEI. CDR3 bases: TGTGCCAGCAGTCCTGATGTCCGCAATGAGCAGTTCTTC. This gives the protein CASSPDVRNEQFF. The entire variable domain, with the rest obtained from reference TRBV2 and TRBJ2-1, is as follows: EPEVTQTPSHQVTQMGQEVILRCVPISNHLYFYWYRQILGQKVEFLVSFYNNEISEKSEIFDDQFSVERPDGSNFTLKIRSTKLEDSAMYFCASSPDVRNEQFFGPGTRLTVL.

This clone showed up just once. Here the CDR3 reads CASSLANGWNGGYTF. CDR3 coding DNA: TGTGCCAGCAGCTTGGCCAACGGCTGGAACGGGGGCTACACCTTC. The chain is built from TRBV5-4 and TRBJ1-2; D gene uncertain. The CDR3 is 15 amino acids. V lost 0 bases, J lost 8 bases, and 17 bases lay in between. The germline CDR1 and CDR2 sequences are SGHNT and YYREEE (reference sequence).